Described below is a single T cell receptor (beta chain) sequence and its context. Its antigen remains unknown. The data originate from a study of T cell responses to AZD1222 COVID-19 vaccine. Study-wide results and caveats: Spike-specific TCR breadth rose after two AZD1222 doses, and depth rose as well.

Only in-frame clones appear in the TCRdb table, and some are missing; sequencing was by immunoSEQ multiplex PCR. The table shows some 100,000 clones, with 70% to 90% occurring only once. Pooled in the analysis were second doses at about 4 or about 12 weeks. The CDR3 runs to 13 residues. The germline V gene has CDR1 MDHEN and CDR2 SYDVKM. The ends were cut back, 7 bases at V and 0 bases at J, with 8 bases in the middle. V and J are TRBV28 and TRBJ2-3, with D perhaps TRBD2 (5 bases). The receptor was derived from an adult who received the AZD1222 COVID-19 vaccine. This specimen was peripheral blood, taken 28 days after the second AZD1222 dose. CDR3 sequence: CASTRVSTDTQYF. CDR3 bases: TGTGCCAGCACGCGGGTTAGCACAGATACGCAGTATTTT.